Below, 19 T cell receptor beta chains from the same sample are listed, as sequenced in a study of blood T cell repertoires in COVID-19. Profiled with immunoSEQ multiplex PCR; TCRdb holds only in-frame clones, not every one. The sample comprises approximately 430,000 clones, approximately 90% of which are singletons, and more than 1.4% rests with the top ten. The sample consisted of peripheral blood. The receptors shown here come from a woman aged 25 to 39 with active or convalescent COVID-19.

Only one count was recorded for this clone. The V gene is TRBV29-1, the J gene TRBJ2-7; the D is unclear. The CDR3 sequence is 16 residues long. V lost 6 bases and J lost 0, with 21 bases in between. Per germline, CDR1 SQVTM and CDR2 ANQGSEA. CDR3 nucleotides: TGCAGCGTCGGTGGTTCGATGGGCAGTGACTCCTACGAGCAGTACTTC. Protein product: CSVGGSMGSDSYEQYF.

This chain connects TRBV19 to TRBJ2-2, with D possibly being TRBD1 (6 bases). The CDR3 covers 15 residues. Germline V gene lookup returns CDR1 LNHDA and CDR2 SQIVND (reference sequence). V was pared by 4 bases and J by 2 bases, with 11 bases between. In DNA form, the CDR3 reads TGTGCCAGTAGTACCCGGACAGTCAACACCGGGGAGCTGTTTTTT. Translation: CASSTRTVNTGELFF.

V is TRBV6-6 and J is TRBJ2-6; D might be TRBD1 (6 bases). The germline V gene encodes CDR1 MNHNY and CDR2 SVGAGI (reference sequence). The CDR3 is 18 amino acids. Trimming pared 5 bases from V and 0 bases from J, leaving 17 bases between. The CDR3 loop reads CASSRTEFQSSGANVLTF. CDR3 DNA sequence: TGTGCCAGCAGTCGGACAGAGTTCCAGAGCTCTGGGGCCAACGTCCTGACTTTC.

This chain links TRBV6-1 with TRBJ1-2, with a possible D match to TRBD1 (5 bases). V shed 1 base and J shed 8 bases, with 14 bases lying between them. This CDR3 has 14 residues. CDR1 MNHNS and CDR2 SASEGT come from the germline V gene. CDR3: CASSEDAGGGGYTF. CDR3 DNA sequence: TGTGCCAGCAGTGAAGATGCCGGCGGGGGGGGCTACACCTTC.

The chain combines TRBV7-9 with TRBJ2-7; 7 bases match TRBD1. V lost 1 base and J lost 0; bases outside the gene matches: 6. CDR3 length: 16 residues. Germline-derived CDR1 and CDR2 are SEHNR and FQNEAQ (reference sequence). This CDR3 reads CASSLVTGESSYEQYF. CDR3 DNA: TGTGCCAGCAGCTTAGTAACAGGGGAAAGCTCCTACGAGCAGTACTTC.

This chain links TRBV6-5 with TRBJ1-3, with D perhaps matching TRBD1 (6 bases). Per germline, CDR1 MNHEY and CDR2 SVGAGI. CDR3 size: 15 residues. With 6 bases removed from V and 2 bases from J, the gap between germline ends came to 14 bases. The CDR3 DNA reads TGTGCCAGCAGAGGGGTGGGGGCAGCTGGAAACACCATATATTTT. Its protein product is CASRGVGAAGNTIYF.

In this sample, this clone turned up once. V usage is TRBV4-1 and J usage is TRBJ2-7; 14 nucleotides line up with TRBD2. Germline V CDR1 and CDR2: MGHRA, YSYEKL. Trimming at V came to 1 base and at J to 3 bases, leaving 5 bases not matched to a gene. This CDR3 has 17 amino acids. As DNA, the CDR3 is TGCGCCAGCAGCCAAGGGACTAGCGGGAGGCCTCTCTACGAGCAGTACTTC. Amino acids: CASSQGTSGRPLYEQYF.

V and J are TRBV5-8 and TRBJ2-1; tentatively, D is TRBD1 (6 bases). There are 15 residues in the CDR3. From germline, CDR1 is SGHTS and CDR2 YDEGEE. Trimming stripped 4 bases from V and 0 bases from J, with 11 bases between. The CDR3 region is CASSRQVSSYNEQFF. In DNA, the CDR3 is TGTGCCAGCAGCAGACAGGTCAGCTCCTACAATGAGCAGTTCTTC.

This clone appeared a single time. The rearrangement uses TRBV5-5 and TRBJ2-3; 12 bases map to TRBD1. Trimming took 4 bases from V and 3 from J; bases not matched to a gene: 3. This CDR3 contains 15 residues. Germline assignment: CDR1 SGHKS and CDR2 YYEKEE (reference sequence). This CDR3 reads CASSQGQGATDTQYF. The CDR3 DNA reads as TGTGCCAGCAGCCAGGGACAGGGGGCAACAGATACGCAGTATTTT.

The chain joins TRBV11-2 to TRBJ2-4, with a possible D match to TRBD2 (5 bases). The CDR3 spans 16 residues. The germline gives CDR1 SGHAT, CDR2 FQNNGV. Between the trimmed V and J ends, which lost 5 bases and 1 base, there was a span of 15 bases. The CDR3 spells CASSPPGKHAKNIQYF. CDR3 sequence (DNA): TGTGCCAGCAGCCCACCGGGGAAACACGCCAAAAACATTCAGTACTTC. Complete variable domain (other parts from reference TRBV11-2 and TRBJ2-4): EAGVAQSPRYKIIEKRQSVAFWCNPISGHATLYWYQQILGQGPKLLIQFQNNGVVDDSQLPKDRFSAERLKGVDSTLKIQPAKLEDSAVYLCASSPPGKHAKNIQYFGAGTRLSVL.

This chain links TRBV18 with TRBJ2-7; 10 bases align to TRBD1. This CDR3 has 16 residues. The junction had 8 bases not matched to a gene; V was cut back by 5 bases and J by 1 base. Looked up from germline, CDR1 is KGHSH and CDR2 is LQKENI. CDR3 in amino acids: CASSAGTGVGSYEQYF. As DNA, the CDR3 is TGTGCCAGCTCAGCCGGGACAGGGGTGGGATCCTACGAGCAGTACTTC.

The chain employs TRBV7-2 and TRBJ2-1; 9 bases are a match to TRBD2. CDR1 is SGHTA and CDR2 is FQGNSA in the germline V gene. With 5 bases clipped from V and 7 bases from J, the junction kept 9 bases outside the gene matches. The CDR3 consists of 15 residues. This CDR3 reads CASSLGRGGGNEQFF. The CDR3 nucleotides read TGTGCCAGCAGCCTCGGGCGCGGGGGGGGGAATGAGCAGTTCTTC. The full variable domain, rest sourced from reference TRBV7-2 and TRBJ2-1, is GAGVSQSPSNKVTEKGKDVELRCDPISGHTALYWYRQSLGQGLEFLIYFQGNSAPDKSGLPSDRFSAERTGGSVSTLTIQRTQQEDSAVYLCASSLGRGGGNEQFFGPGTRLTVL.

The chain couples TRBV5-6 to TRBJ2-7; TRBD1 might be the D (6 bases). In germline, CDR1 is SGHDT, CDR2 YYEEEE. The CDR3 runs 14 residues. V was cut by 6 bases and J by 5 bases, with 18 bases left in between. As DNA, the CDR3 is TGTGCCAGCATACGACAGGTCGAGTACCACGAGCAGTACTTC. Translation: CASIRQVEYHEQYF.

The V call is TRBV13, the J call TRBJ2-5; 8 bases map to TRBD1. The V and J ends lost 5 bases and 1 base, in that order; junction bases with no gene match: 6. CDR3 length equals 15 residues. CDR1 and CDR2 (germline): PRHDT, FYEKMQ (reference sequence). DNA of the CDR3: TGTGCCAGCAGCGAAGGAGGGACAGGCCAAGAGACCCAGTACTTC. As protein: CASSEGGTGQETQYF.

This clone occurred once. V is TRBV10-2 and J is TRBJ2-3, with 12 bases fitting TRBD2. Germline CDR1 is WSHSY and CDR2 is SAAADI. The CDR3 loop spans 20 amino acids. J was trimmed by 6 bases and V by 4 bases; bases with no gene match: 20. CDR3 region: CASSGMGSILAGGPGDTQYF. The CDR3 DNA reads TGCGCCAGCAGTGGAATGGGGTCGATTCTAGCGGGAGGGCCTGGGGATACGCAGTATTTT.

The J gene is TRBJ2-2, the V gene TRBV6-6, with unresolved D. V lost 7 bases, J lost 4 bases, and 13 bases lay in between. This CDR3 is built from 14 residues. CDR1 and CDR2 (germline): MNHNY, SVGAGI (reference sequence). Here the CDR3 reads CASNLPLSTGELFF. CDR3 coding DNA: TGTGCCAGCAACCTTCCCCTGAGCACCGGGGAGCTGTTTTTT.

J is TRBJ2-1 and V is TRBV6-6; 8 bases map to TRBD1. The germline gives CDR1 MNHNY, CDR2 SVGAGI (reference sequence). The CDR3 is made up of 13 amino acids. With 10 bases clipped from V and 4 bases from J, the junction kept 6 bases outside the gene matches. CDR3 sequence (DNA): TGTGCCACCGCGGGACAGGCTTACAATGAGCAGTTCTTC. Encoded protein: CATAGQAYNEQFF.

The sample holds a few counts of this clone. V usage is TRBV9 and J usage is TRBJ1-5, with 7 nucleotides matching TRBD1. CDR3 length: 16 amino acids. Germline CDR1 reads SGDLS; CDR2 reads YYNGEE. Germline trimming cut 0 bases from V and 0 bases from J; bases unmatched to any gene: 3. The CDR3 DNA reads as TGTGCCAGCAGCGTAGGGACAGGCAATAGCAATCAGCCCCAGCATTTT. This encodes CASSVGTGNSNQPQHF.

The chain joins TRBV11-3 to TRBJ2-7; D might be TRBD1 (7 bases). Germline V CDR1 and CDR2: SGHNT, YENEEA. The ends were cut back, 5 bases at V and 6 bases at J, with 17 bases in the middle. The CDR3 has 14 amino acids. CDR3 nucleotide sequence: TGTGCCAGCAGCAGGAGGGGGCCCACGTCCGAGCAGTACTTC. Translating it yields CASSRRGPTSEQYF.